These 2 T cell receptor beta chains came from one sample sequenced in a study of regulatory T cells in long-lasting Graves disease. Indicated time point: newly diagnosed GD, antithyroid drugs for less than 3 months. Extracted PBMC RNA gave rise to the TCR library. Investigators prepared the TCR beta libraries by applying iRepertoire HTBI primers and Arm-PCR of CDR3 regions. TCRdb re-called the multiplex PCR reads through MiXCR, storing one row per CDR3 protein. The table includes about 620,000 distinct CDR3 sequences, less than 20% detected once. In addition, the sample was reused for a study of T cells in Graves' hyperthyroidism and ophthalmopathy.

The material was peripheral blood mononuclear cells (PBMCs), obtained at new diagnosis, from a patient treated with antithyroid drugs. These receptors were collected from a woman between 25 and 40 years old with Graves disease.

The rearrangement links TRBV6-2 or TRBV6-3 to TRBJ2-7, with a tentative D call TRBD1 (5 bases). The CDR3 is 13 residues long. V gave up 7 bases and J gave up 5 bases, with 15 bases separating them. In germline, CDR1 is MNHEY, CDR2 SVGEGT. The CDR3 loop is CASMPGFRNEQYF. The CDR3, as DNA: TGTGCCAGCATGCCAGGGTTCCGGAACGAGCAGTACTTC.

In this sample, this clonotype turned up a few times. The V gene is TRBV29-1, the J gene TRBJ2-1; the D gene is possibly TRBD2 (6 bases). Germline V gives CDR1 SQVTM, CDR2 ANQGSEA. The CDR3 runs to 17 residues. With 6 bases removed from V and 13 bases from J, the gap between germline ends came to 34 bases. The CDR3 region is CSVGRRESGQTTTKQFF. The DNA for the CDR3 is TGCAGCGTGGGGCGCCGGGAGAGCGGTCAAACGACCACAAAACAGTTCTTC.